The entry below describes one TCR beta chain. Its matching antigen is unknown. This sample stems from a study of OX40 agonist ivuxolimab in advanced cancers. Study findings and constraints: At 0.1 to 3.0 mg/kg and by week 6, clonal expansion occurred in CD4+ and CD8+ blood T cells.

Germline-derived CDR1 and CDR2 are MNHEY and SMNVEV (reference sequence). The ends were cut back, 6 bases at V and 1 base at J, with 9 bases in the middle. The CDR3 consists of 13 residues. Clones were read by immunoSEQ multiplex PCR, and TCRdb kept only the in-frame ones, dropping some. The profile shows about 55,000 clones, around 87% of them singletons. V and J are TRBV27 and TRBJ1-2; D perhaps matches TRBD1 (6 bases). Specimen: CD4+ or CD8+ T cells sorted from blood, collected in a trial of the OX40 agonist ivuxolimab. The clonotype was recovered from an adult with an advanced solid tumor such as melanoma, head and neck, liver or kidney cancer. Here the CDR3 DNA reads TGTGCCAGCAGCAACAGGGTTAACTATGGCTACACCTTC. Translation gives CASSNRVNYGYTF.